This T cell receptor (beta chain) derives from a study of response to subunit inactivated influenza vaccine. Study observations and caveats: The authors suggested that few new T cells are recruited per seasonal influenza vaccination.

V gave up 5 bases and J gave up 7 bases, with 6 bases separating them. This CDR3 region has 11 residues. With regard to this clonotype: Its antigen is as yet unknown.

TCRdb fed the RT-PCR reads into MiXCR, producing one record per CDR3 protein. The top ten hold roughly 13% of the sample, which has fewer than 600,000 distinct CDR3 sequences, around 7.7% seen once. The receptor was derived from a man aged 50-75 years who received an inactivated influenza vaccine. J is TRBJ1-3 and V is TRBV12-3 or TRBV12-4; no clear D gene. The sequencing used PBMCs from blood, collected about 24 months after vaccination. The CDR3 loop reads CASSESNTIYF. The CDR3 DNA reads as TGTGCCAGCAGTGAGTCTAACACCATATATTTT.